The TCR beta chain described here comes from a study of identical twins. MiXCR was run by TCRdb on the 5' RACE reads, yielding one entry per CDR3 protein. The sample has 500,000 to 600,000 distinct CDR3 sequences, 20% to 25% seen once. This CDR3 spans 14 amino acids. Trimming removed 5 bases from V and 5 bases from J, with 15 bases in between. The germline CDR1 and CDR2 sequences are SNHLY and FYNNEI. The same data also contributed to another study, on T cells expressing NK-cell markers.

Source material: CD4+ T cells sorted from blood. The clonotype comes from a woman aged 18-29 years in good health. This sequence joins TRBV2 and TRBJ2-5, with D possibly called TRBD1 or TRBD2 (5 bases each). CDR3 sequence reads: CASSSGPPGETQYF. In nucleotides, the CDR3 is TGTGCCAGCAGTTCGGGACCTCCGGGGGAGACCCAGTACTTC.